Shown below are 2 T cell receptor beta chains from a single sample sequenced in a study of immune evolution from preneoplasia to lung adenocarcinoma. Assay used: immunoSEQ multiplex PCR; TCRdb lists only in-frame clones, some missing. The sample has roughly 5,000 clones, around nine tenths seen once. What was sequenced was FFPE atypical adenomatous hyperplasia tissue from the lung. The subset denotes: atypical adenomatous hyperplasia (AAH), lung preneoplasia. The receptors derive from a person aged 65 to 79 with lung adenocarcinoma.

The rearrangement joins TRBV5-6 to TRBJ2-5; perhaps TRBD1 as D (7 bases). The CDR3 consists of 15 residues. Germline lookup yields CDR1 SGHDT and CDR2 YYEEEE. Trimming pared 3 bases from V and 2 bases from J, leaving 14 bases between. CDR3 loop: CASSWRGRLQETQYF. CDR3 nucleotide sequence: TGTGCCAGCAGCTGGAGGGGGCGGCTACAAGAGACCCAGTACTTC. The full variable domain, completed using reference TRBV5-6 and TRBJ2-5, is DAGVTQSPTHLIKTRGQQVTLRCSPKSGHDTVSWYQQALGQGPQFIFQYYEEEERQRGNFPDRFSGHQFPNYSSELNVNALLLGDSALYLCASSWRGRLQETQYFGPGTRLLVL.

The CDR3 spells CASTAGVQETQYF. The CDR3, as DNA: TGTGCCAGTACCGCAGGGGTACAAGAGACCCAGTACTTC. V usage is TRBV19 and J usage is TRBJ2-5; D might be TRBD1 (6 bases). The V end lost 7 bases, the J end lost 2 bases, and 11 bases lay between the germline ends. The CDR3 sequence is 13 residues long. The germline gives CDR1 LNHDA, CDR2 SQIVND (reference sequence).